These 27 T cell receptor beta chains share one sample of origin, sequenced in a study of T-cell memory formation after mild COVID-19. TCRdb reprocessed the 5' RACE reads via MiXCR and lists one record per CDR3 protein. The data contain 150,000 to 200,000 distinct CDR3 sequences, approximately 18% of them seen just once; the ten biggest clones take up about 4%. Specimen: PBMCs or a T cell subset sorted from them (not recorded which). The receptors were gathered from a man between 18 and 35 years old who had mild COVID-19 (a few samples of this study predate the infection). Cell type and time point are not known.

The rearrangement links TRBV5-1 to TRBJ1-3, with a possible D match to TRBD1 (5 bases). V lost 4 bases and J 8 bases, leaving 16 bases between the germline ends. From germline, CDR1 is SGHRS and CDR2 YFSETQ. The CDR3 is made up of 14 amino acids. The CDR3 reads CASSTGPPEDTIYF. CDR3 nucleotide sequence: TGCGCCAGCAGCACGGGACCGCCCGAGGACACCATATATTTT.

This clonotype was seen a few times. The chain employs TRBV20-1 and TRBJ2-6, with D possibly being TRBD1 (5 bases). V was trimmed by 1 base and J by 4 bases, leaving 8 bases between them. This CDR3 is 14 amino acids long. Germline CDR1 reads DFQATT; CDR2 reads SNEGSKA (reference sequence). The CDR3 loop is CSARVRTGANVLTF. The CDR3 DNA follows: TGCAGTGCTAGAGTCCGGACAGGGGCCAACGTCCTGACTTTC.

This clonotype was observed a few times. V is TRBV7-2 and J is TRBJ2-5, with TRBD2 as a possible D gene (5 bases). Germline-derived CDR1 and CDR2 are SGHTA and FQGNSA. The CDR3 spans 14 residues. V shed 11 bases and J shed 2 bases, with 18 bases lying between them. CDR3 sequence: CASSDSGLQETQYF. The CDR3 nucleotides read TGTGCCTCATCCGATTCGGGGTTACAAGAGACCCAGTACTTC. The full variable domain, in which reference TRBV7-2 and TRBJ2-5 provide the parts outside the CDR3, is GAGVSQSPSNKVTEKGKDVELRCDPISGHTALYWYRQSLGQGLEFLIYFQGNSAPDKSGLPSDRFSAERTGGSVSTLTIQRTQQEDSAVYLCASSDSGLQETQYFGPGTRLLVL.

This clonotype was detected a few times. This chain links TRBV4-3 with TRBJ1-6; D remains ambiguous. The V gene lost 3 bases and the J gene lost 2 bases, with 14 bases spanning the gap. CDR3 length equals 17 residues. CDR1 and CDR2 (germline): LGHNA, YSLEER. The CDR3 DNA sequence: TGCGCCAGCAGCCATGATTCAATGGCCCCCTATAATTCACCCCTCCACTTT. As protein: CASSHDSMAPYNSPLHF.

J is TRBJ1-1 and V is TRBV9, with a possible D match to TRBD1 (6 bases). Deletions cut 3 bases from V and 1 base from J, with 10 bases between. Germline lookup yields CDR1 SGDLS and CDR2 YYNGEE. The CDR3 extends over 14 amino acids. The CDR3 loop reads CASSAKGQNTEAFF. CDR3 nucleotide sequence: TGTGCCAGCAGCGCCAAGGGACAGAACACTGAAGCTTTCTTT.

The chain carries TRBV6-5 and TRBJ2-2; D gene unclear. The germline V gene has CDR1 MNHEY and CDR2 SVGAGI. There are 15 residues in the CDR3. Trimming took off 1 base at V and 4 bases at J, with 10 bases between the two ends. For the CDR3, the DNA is TGTGCCAGCAGTTACTACACGGATATCACCGGGGAGCTGTTTTTT. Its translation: CASSYYTDITGELFF.

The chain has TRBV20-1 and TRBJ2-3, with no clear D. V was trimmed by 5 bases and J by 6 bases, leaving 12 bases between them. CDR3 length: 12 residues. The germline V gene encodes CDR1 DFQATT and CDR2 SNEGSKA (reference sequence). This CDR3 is CSALDRPDTQYF. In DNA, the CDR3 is TGCAGTGCTCTGGACCGCCCCGATACGCAGTATTTT.

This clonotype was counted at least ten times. CDR3 nucleotide sequence: TGTGCCAGCAGCCTAATGGGGGCCCGGGACGGCAAAGAGACCCAGTACTTC. Protein: CASSLMGARDGKETQYF. The chain employs TRBV12-3 or TRBV12-4 and TRBJ2-5; possible D gene TRBD1, 6 bases. V was cut by 6 bases and J by 3 bases, with 23 bases left in between. The CDR3 length is 17 residues.

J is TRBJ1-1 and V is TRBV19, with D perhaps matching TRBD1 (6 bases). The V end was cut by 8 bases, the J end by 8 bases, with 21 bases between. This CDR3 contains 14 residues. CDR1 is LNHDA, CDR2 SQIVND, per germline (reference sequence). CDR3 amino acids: CASQNPGGLGEAFF. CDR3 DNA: TGTGCCAGTCAGAATCCTGGGGGCCTCGGGGAAGCTTTCTTT.

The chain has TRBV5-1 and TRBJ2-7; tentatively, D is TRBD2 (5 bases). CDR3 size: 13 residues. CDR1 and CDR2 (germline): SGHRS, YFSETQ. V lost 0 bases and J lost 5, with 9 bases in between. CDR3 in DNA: TGCGCCAGCAGCTTGGCCAGAGGGAACGAGCAGTACTTC. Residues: CASSLARGNEQYF.

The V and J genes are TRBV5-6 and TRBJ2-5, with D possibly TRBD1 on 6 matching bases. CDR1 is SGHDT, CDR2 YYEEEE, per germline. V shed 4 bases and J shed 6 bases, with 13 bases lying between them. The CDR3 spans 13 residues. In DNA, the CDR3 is TGTGCCAGCAGCCCAACAGGGCTGCAGACCCAGTACTTC. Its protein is CASSPTGLQTQYF.

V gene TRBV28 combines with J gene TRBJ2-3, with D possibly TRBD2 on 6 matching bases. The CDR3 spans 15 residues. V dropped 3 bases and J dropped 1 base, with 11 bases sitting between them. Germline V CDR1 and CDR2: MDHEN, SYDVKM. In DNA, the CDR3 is TGTGCCAGCAGTTTTTTGGGGGGAGGCACAGATACGCAGTATTTT. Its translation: CASSFLGGGTDTQYF.

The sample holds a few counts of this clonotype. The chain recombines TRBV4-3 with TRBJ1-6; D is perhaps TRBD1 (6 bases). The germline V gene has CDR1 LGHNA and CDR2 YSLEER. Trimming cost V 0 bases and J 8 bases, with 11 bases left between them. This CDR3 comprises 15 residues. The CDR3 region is CASSQEWRGDSPLHF. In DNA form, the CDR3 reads TGCGCCAGCAGCCAAGAGTGGAGGGGGGATTCACCCCTCCACTTT.

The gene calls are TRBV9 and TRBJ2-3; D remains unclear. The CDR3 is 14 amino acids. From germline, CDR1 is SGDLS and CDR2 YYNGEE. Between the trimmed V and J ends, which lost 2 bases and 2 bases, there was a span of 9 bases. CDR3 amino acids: CASSVESLTDTQYF. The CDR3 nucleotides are TGTGCCAGCAGCGTCGAGAGCCTCACAGATACGCAGTATTTT.

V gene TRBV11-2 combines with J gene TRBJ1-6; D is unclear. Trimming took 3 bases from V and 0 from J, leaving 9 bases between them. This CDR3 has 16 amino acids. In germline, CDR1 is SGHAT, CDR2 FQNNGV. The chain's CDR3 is CASSFGPSSYNSPLHF. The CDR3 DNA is TGTGCCAGCAGCTTCGGGCCGAGCTCCTATAATTCACCCCTCCACTTT.

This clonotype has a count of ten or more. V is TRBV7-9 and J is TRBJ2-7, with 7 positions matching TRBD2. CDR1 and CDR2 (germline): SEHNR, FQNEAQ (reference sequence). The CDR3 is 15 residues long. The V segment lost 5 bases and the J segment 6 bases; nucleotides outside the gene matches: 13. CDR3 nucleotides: TGTGCCAGCAGCCCCCCCGGGACGGGAGGATCCGAGCAGTACTTC. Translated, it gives CASSPPGTGGSEQYF.

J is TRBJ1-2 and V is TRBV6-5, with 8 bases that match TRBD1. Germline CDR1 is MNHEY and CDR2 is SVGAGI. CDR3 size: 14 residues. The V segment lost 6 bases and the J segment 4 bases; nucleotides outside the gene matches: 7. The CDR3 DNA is TGTGCCAGCAGACCCGCCGGGACAGGCTATGGCTACACCTTC. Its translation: CASRPAGTGYGYTF.

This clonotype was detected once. The CDR3 coding sequence is TGTGCCAGCAGTGAGCGTAGGAAAGAGACCCAGTACTTC. Translation: CASSERRKETQYF. The chain combines TRBV2 with TRBJ2-5; no clear D gene. The CDR3 totals 13 residues. V lost 3 bases, J lost 3 bases, and 8 bases lay in between. CDR1 is SNHLY, CDR2 FYNNEI, per germline.

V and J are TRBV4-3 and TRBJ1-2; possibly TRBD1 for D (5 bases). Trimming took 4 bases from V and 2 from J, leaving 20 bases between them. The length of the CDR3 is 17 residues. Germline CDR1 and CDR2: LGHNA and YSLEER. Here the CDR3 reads CASSPTGRGLLNYGYTF. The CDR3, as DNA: TGCGCCAGCAGCCCTACCGGGAGGGGCCTCCTAAACTATGGCTACACCTTC.

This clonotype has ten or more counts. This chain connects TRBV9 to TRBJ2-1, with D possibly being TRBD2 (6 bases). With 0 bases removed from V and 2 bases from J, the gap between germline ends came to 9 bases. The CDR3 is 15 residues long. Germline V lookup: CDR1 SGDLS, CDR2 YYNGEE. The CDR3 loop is CASSVEEGPYNEQFF. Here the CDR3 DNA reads TGTGCCAGCAGCGTAGAGGAGGGGCCCTACAATGAGCAGTTCTTC.

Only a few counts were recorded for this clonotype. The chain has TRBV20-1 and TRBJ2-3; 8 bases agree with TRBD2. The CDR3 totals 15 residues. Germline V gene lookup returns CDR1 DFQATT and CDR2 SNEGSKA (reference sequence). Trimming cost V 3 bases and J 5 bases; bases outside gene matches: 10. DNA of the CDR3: TGCAGTGCTAGCTATAGCGGGGTCATCGAAGATACGCAGTATTTT. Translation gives CSASYSGVIEDTQYF.

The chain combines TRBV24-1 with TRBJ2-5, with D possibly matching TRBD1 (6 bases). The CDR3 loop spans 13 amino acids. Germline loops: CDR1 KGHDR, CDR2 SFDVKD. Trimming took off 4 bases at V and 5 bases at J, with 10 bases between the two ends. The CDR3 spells CATSETQGETQYF. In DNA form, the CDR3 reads TGTGCCACCAGTGAAACGCAGGGGGAGACCCAGTACTTC.

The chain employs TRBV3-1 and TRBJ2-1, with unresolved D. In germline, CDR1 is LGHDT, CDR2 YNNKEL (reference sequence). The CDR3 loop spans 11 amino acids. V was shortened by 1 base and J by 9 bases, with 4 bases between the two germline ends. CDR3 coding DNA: TGTGCCAGCAGCCAAGGGGTTGAGCAGTTCTTC. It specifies CASSQGVEQFF.

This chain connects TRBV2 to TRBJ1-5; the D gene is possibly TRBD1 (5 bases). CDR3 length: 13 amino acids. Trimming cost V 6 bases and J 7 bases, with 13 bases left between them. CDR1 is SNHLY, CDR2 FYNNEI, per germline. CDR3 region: CASRSGLGQPQHF. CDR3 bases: TGTGCCAGCAGATCAGGGCTGGGACAGCCCCAGCATTTT.

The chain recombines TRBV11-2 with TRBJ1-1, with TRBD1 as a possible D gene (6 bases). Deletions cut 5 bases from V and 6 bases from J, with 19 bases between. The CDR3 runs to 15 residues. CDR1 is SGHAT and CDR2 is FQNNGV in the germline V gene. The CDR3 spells CASSAHRALKAEAFF. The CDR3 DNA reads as TGTGCCAGCAGCGCCCACAGGGCCCTTAAAGCTGAAGCTTTCTTT. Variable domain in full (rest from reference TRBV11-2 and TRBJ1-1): EAGVAQSPRYKIIEKRQSVAFWCNPISGHATLYWYQQILGQGPKLLIQFQNNGVVDDSQLPKDRFSAERLKGVDSTLKIQPAKLEDSAVYLCASSAHRALKAEAFFGQGTRLTVV.

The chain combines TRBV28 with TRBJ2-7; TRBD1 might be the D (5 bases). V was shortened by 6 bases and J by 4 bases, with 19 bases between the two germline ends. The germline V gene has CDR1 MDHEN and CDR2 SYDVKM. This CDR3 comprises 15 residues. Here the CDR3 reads CASRRETTAAYEQYF. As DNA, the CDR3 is TGTGCCAGCAGACGCGAGACGACAGCCGCTTACGAGCAGTACTTC.

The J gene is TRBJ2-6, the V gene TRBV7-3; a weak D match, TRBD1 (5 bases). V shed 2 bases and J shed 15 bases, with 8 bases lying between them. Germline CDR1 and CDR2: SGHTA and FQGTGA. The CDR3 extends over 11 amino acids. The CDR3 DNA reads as TGTGCCAGCAGCTTACAGGGAAACCTGACTTTC. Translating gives CASSLQGNLTF.